Described below is a single T cell receptor beta chain sequence and its context. Its recognized antigen is unknown. No much larger clone exists at a distance of one base, and base qualities are not known. Deletion took 3 bases off V and 3 bases off J, with a span of 11 bases between the germline ends. From its cysteine to its phenylalanine, the CDR3 spans 14 amino acids. Only the CDR3 DNA stays, 42 bases, in frame from base 1. CDR1 SEHNR and CDR2 FQNEAQ are derived from the germline V gene (reference sequence). The data are from a study of neurological immune-mediated disorders (dated by TCRdb to between 2017 and 2020). The study in broad terms: The study compared peripheral blood TCR-beta repertoires of HTLV-I-associated myelopathy (HAM/TSP) patients, multiple sclerosis patients and healthy controls using UMI-based sequencing. Longitudinal HAM/TSP and healthy donors were sampled at 3 time-points each (about 3-45 month intervals). The cohort comprised 60 to 75 subjects: some 14 HAM/TSP patients, roughly 34 multiple sclerosis patients and about 20 healthy controls. The roughly 110 TCR-beta libraries covered PBMC samples along with longitudinal samples, technical triplicates, and paired sorted CD4+ and CD8+ T-cell subsets.

Here is what the overall study found, with its caveats: Expanded clones from different subjects shared no identical CDR3 amino acid sequences, which suggests that TCR-beta repertoires were private in all groups. TCR clonal expansion was greatest in HAM/TSP patients and smallest in MS patients, who ranked below even healthy controls.

The label giving this sample's time point can be read as: longitudinal time-point 1 (baseline). Libraries from unsorted PBMCs were made from 2 million PBMCs kept in RNAlater at -80 degrees C until RNA extraction. Peripheral blood underwent Ficoll-Hypaque density gradient centrifugation to isolate PBMCs, which were then cryopreserved in liquid nitrogen. cDNA synthesis used template-switch 5'RACE with a primer carrying a 10-nucleotide random unique molecular identifier tagging each TCR transcript. Every sequencing run yielded over 160 million TCR-beta sequences covering 15-18 subjects. The RNeasy kit was used to extract total RNA. The KAPA Real-time Library Amplification kit was used to amplify TCR-beta VDJ regions with primers targeting the TCR constant region and the 5'RACE anchor. A first PCR added sample indexes and Illumina adaptors, after which a second PCR increased the library yield. After Ampure bead purification, the TCR product of roughly 650 bp was size-selected on a 2% E-gel SizeSelection system. Library quality was checked on a Bioanalyzer, concentration was measured with Qubit, and libraries were quantified with the Kapa Library Quantification kit before pooling. Paired-end 2 x 150 bp sequencing of the libraries was performed on an Illumina HiSeq 2500. To increase sequence diversity, roughly 24-30% phiX was spiked into each library pool. In the original analysis: The quality-filtered reads were processed with the UMI-based MiGEC pipeline, whose error correction step removed more than 80% of the raw TCR sequences. VDJ genes were aligned to IMGT germline references, and each clonotype was defined by a unique CDR3 amino acid sequence together with V-J genes. Clonal expansion, Shannon diversity, and CDR3 relatedness (CalcPairwiseDistances, ClusterSamples) were evaluated with VDJtools, and phylogenetic trees were built with CLCbio workbench. Expanded clones were defined as having at least 8 unique UMIs, based on coefficient-of-variation modelling across technical triplicates. The public reads were reprocessed in TCRdb via fastp at Q25 and MiXCR, keeping in-frame beta chains. Rows are combined by CDR3 protein, so each entry shows the most common genes and DNA. The V and J calls and clone size are TCRdb's, not the authors'. In this sample the table shows 71,000 or so distinct CDR3 sequences, roughly an eighth of which occur a single time. The ten largest clones add up to around 4.3% of the sample.

Sequencing input: PBMCs. This clonotype was sampled from a female donor with HTLV-1-associated myelopathy (HAM/TSP). The chain is encoded by TRBV7-9 joined to TRBJ1-1; TRBD1 is a weak D gene call, 5 bases matching. Read as DNA, the sequence is TGTGCCAGCAGCTTGGGGGGAGGGTACACTGAAGCTTTCTTT. This gives the protein CASSLGGGYTEAFF.